The 3 T cell receptor beta chains below come from one sample, sequenced in a study of T cells after posttransplantation cyclophosphamide. Busulfan-fludarabine conditioning, marrow transplant, and cyclophosphamide on days +3 and +4 were administered. Method: immunoSEQ multiplex PCR; TCRdb's copy keeps in-frame clones and lacks some. The sample contains approximately 45,000 clones, about 90% of which appear only once. Sequenced material: PBMCs, taken around 63 days after allogeneic stem cell transplant with posttransplant cyclophosphamide. These receptors all stem from a male patient aged 55 to 69 who received an allogeneic stem cell transplant from a related donor and was CMV-positive. Some of the T cells might come from the graft donor.

The genes are TRBV10-2 and TRBJ1-2, with 8 bases that match TRBD1. The V and J ends lost 6 bases and 8 bases, in that order; junction bases with no gene match: 8. The length of the CDR3 is 13 residues. Germline V CDR1 and CDR2: WSHSY, SAAADI. CDR3 bases: TGCGCCAGCAGGTCTCAGGGGGCCTGGGGCTACACCTTC. This translates into CASRSQGAWGYTF.

The CDR3 DNA sequence: TGTGCCAGCAGCTGTGACAGGGATCAGGAAGCTTTCTTT. Translation: CASSCDRDQEAFF. This chain connects TRBV21-1 to TRBJ1-1; TRBD1, the table's D call, lacks a check against the DNA. TRBV21-1 is an annotated pseudogene. The CDR3 length is 13 residues.

This clone has more than one count but fewer than ten. The rearrangement links TRBV6-1 to TRBJ1-1; possible D gene TRBD1, 5 bases. The CDR3 contains 14 residues. Trimming stripped 5 bases from V and 2 bases from J, with 12 bases between. Germline values: CDR1 MNHNS, CDR2 SASEGT. The DNA for the CDR3 is TGTGCCAGCAGTCCTCTGACAGATAACACTGAAGCTTTCTTT. Protein product: CASSPLTDNTEAFF.